This is a list of T cell receptor beta chains from one sample in a study of shared clonotypes between healthy human individuals. The method was immunoSEQ multiplex PCR; TCRdb's version includes in-frame clones alone and lacks a portion of them. The sample yields some 2,100,000 clones, 90% to 96% seen once. Sample: naive CD4+ T cells sorted from blood. The receptors stem from a man aged 18-30 years in good health. Both conserved end residues are part of each CDR3. Fields, in order: D gene, J gene, V gene, clone size, CDR3 DNA, CDR3 protein. A D gene is named only where the DNA matches it firmly. Expanded clones are given a class, and other clones once, few, many or no size at all.

- | TRBJ2-7 | TRBV7-6 | - | TGTGCCAGCAGCTCCAGGGACGAGCAGTACTTC | CASSSRDEQYF
- | TRBJ2-6 | TRBV5-6 | once | TGTGCCAGCAGCTTGGCCGGGATGGCCGGGGCCAACGTCCTGACTTTC | CASSLAGMAGANVLTF
TRBD2 | TRBJ2-5 | TRBV7-2 | - | TGTGCCAGCAGCTTAGGGGCTAGCGGCTACAACAAACAAGAGACCCAGTACTTC | CASSLGASGYNKQETQYF
- | TRBJ2-1 | TRBV5-1 | - | TGCGCCAGCAGCTTTAGCCTTCTTGGATCCAATGAGCAGTTCTTC | CASSFSLLGSNEQFF
- | TRBJ2-7 | TRBV28 | - | TGTGCCAGCAGTTTGGACTGGGCCTACGAGCAGTACTTC | CASSLDWAYEQYF
- | TRBJ2-2 | TRBV5-4 | - | TGTGCCAGCAGCTTTGGTGGGACCGACACCGGGGAGCTGTTTTTT | CASSFGGTDTGELFF
- | TRBJ1-4 | TRBV28 | - | TGTGCCAGCACCTTGGGGGGGTCGAATGAAAAACTGTTTTTT | CASTLGGSNEKLFF
- | TRBJ1-4 | TRBV2 | - | TGTGCCAGCAGCCCACTTGGGAAACTGTTTTTT | CASSPLGKLFF
TRBD1 | TRBJ2-5 | TRBV5-5 | once | TGTGCCAGCAGCTTAGACAGGGGGATAGAGACCCAGTACTTC | CASSLDRGIETQYF
- | TRBJ1-6 | TRBV25-1 | - | TGTGCCAGCAGTGGCGCGACAGTACCCCCTTCACCCCTCCACTTT | CASSGATVPPSPLHF
TRBD2 | TRBJ2-7 | TRBV5-1 | - | TGCGCCAGCAGCTTGGGGACTAGCGGGAGCGGCGAGCAGTACTTC | CASSLGTSGSGEQYF
- | TRBJ2-5 | TRBV13 | - | TGTGCCAGCAGCGGGTGGGAGACCCAGTACTTC | CASSGWETQYF
TRBD2 | TRBJ2-5 | TRBV7-8 | once | TGTGCCAGCAGCTCCTCCCCCGGGACTAGCGGCCAAGAGACCCAGTACTTC | CASSSSPGTSGQETQYF
- | TRBJ1-3 | TRBV7-6 | - | TGTGCCAGCAGCCCGATCGGGGGCTCTGGAAACACCATATATTTT | CASSPIGGSGNTIYF
- | TRBJ1-1 | TRBV6-6 | - | TGTGCCAGCAGTTACTCAGGGGGGGTGAACACTGAAGCTTTCTTT | CASSYSGGVNTEAFF
TRBD1 | TRBJ2-7 | TRBV7-2 | - | TGTGCCAGCAGCCCAACGAGGACAGGGGGCTACGAGCAGTACTTC | CASSPTRTGGYEQYF
TRBD2 | TRBJ2-1 | TRBV5-1 | - | TGCGCCAGCAGTCCCGGACTAGCGTCGTACAATGAGCAGTTCTTC | CASSPGLASYNEQFF
TRBD2 | TRBJ2-1 | TRBV5-1 | - | TGCGCCAGCAGCGGCGGACTAGCCGGTTCCTACAATGAGCAGTTCTTC | CASSGGLAGSYNEQFF
- | TRBJ1-3 | TRBV7-9 | - | TGTGCCAGCAGCTTGGGATTTGGAAACACCATATATTTT | CASSLGFGNTIYF
TRBD1 | TRBJ1-2 | TRBV14 | - | TGTGCCAGCAGCTACACCAGGACAGGGTATGGCTACACCTTC | CASSYTRTGYGYTF
- | TRBJ2-5 | TRBV5-4 | - | TGTGCCAGCAGCTTTTCCACAATGCTCCGTCAAGAGACCCAGTACTTC | CASSFSTMLRQETQYF